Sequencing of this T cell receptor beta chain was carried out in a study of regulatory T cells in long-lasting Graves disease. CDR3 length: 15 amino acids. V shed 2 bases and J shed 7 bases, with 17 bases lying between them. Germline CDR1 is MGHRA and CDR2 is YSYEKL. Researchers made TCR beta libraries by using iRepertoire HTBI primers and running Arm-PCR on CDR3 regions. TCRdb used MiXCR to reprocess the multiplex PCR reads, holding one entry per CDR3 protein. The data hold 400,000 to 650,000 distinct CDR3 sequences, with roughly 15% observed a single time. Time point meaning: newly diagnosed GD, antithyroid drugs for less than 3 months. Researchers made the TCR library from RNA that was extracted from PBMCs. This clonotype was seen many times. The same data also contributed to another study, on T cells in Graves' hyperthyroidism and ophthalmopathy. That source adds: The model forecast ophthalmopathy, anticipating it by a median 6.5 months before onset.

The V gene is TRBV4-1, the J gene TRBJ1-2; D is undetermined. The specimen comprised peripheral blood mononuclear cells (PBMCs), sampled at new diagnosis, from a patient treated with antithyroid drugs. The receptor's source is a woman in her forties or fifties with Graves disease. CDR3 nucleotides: TGCGCCAGCAGCCAACAGATGGTGTACAGTCTTGGCTACACCTTC. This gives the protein CASSQQMVYSLGYTF.